One sample yielded the 24 T cell receptor beta chains listed below, sequenced in a study of human T cells and chemical hapten exposure. Time point meaning: patch test 3, about 24 weeks after DPC sensitization. Treatment meaning: therapeutic diphenylcyclopropenone sensitization with weekly scalp DPC. A single record per CDR3 protein comes from TCRdb applying MiXCR to the RACE reads. The table shows fewer than 200,000 distinct CDR3 sequences, with roughly a quarter occurring only once. Sequences were derived from whole blood, sampled in connection with sensitization to the hapten diphenylcyclopropenone (DPC). These receptors came from a woman in her late teens or twenties with alopecia areata. Some clones in this sample may be carry-over from other donors' samples.

In this sample, this clonotype turned up a few times. The chain employs TRBV2 and TRBJ1-1; 7 bases align to TRBD1. The CDR3 sequence is 12 residues long. Looked up from germline, CDR1 is SNHLY and CDR2 is FYNNEI. The ends lost 7 bases at V and 10 bases at J; junction bases unmatched: 9. Here the CDR3 DNA reads TGTGCCAGCATTAAGACAGGGCGGGGAGCTTTCTTT. This codes for CASIKTGRGAFF.

This clonotype was counted a single time. V and J are TRBV6-6 and TRBJ2-3; possible D gene TRBD2, 5 bases. CDR1 is MNHNY and CDR2 is SVGAGI in the germline V gene (reference sequence). The length of the CDR3 is 17 residues. Trimming removed 5 bases from V and 1 base from J, with 19 bases in between. CDR3 sequence reads: CASSASGEAGGTDTQYF. The CDR3 coding sequence is TGTGCCAGCAGTGCCTCCGGCGAGGCGGGTGGCACAGATACGCAGTATTTT.

The chain recombines TRBV24-1 with TRBJ2-2; D is uncertain. CDR3 length equals 11 residues. In germline, CDR1 is KGHDR, CDR2 SFDVKD. Trimming stripped 5 bases from V and 7 bases from J, with 4 bases between. The CDR3: CATSVGGELFF. The CDR3 bases are TGTGCCACCAGTGTTGGCGGGGAGCTGTTTTTT.

CDR3 nucleotide sequence: TGTGCCAGCTGCCAGGGACTACCCGCTAGCACAGATACGCAGTATTTT. Its translation: CASCQGLPASTDTQYF. This chain connects TRBV6-2 or TRBV6-3 to TRBJ2-3; 7 bases are a match to TRBD2. CDR1 and CDR2 (germline): MNHEY, SVGEGT. This CDR3 is 16 amino acids long. The trim removed 8 bases at V and 0 bases at J, leaving 11 bases unmatched.

J is TRBJ1-3 and V is TRBV5-6; D call uncertain. Trimming took 9 bases from V and 8 from J, leaving 18 bases between them. The CDR3 consists of 13 residues. Germline V lookup: CDR1 SGHDT, CDR2 YYEEEE. This chain's CDR3 is CATSDTDRDTIYF. In nucleotides, the CDR3 is TGTGCCACCTCCGACACGGATCGTGACACCATATATTTT.

The J gene is TRBJ2-7, the V gene TRBV4-1; TRBD1 agrees at 7 bases. This CDR3 contains 15 residues. The V segment lost 4 bases and the J segment 0 bases; nucleotides outside the gene matches: 6. Germline CDR1 is MGHRA and CDR2 is YSYEKL. This chain's CDR3 is CASSRTGDNSYEQYF. The CDR3 DNA sequence: TGCGCCAGCAGCCGAACAGGGGACAACTCCTACGAGCAGTACTTC.

This clonotype occurred a few times. This sequence joins TRBV4-1 and TRBJ2-5; no clear D. V gave up 5 bases and J gave up 7 bases, with 14 bases separating them. CDR1 is MGHRA, CDR2 YSYEKL, per germline. The CDR3 runs to 13 residues. The CDR3 spells CASSSLLDGTQYF. The CDR3 DNA reads as TGCGCCAGCAGCAGCCTCCTAGACGGGACCCAGTACTTC.

This clonotype occurred a few times. The chain links TRBV15 to TRBJ1-1; D is ambiguous. Germline CDR1 LNHNV, CDR2 YYDKDF (reference sequence). With 0 bases removed from V and 0 bases from J, the gap between germline ends came to 11 bases. The CDR3 extends over 16 amino acids. The CDR3 loop reads CATSRDISRMNTEAFF. The CDR3 nucleotides are TGTGCCACCAGCAGAGATATCAGCAGAATGAACACTGAAGCTTTCTTT.

This clonotype has just a few counts. V usage is TRBV7-9 and J usage is TRBJ2-7; no firm D call. CDR3 size: 14 residues. Trimming cost V 5 bases and J 1 base, with 12 bases left between them. From germline, CDR1 is SEHNR and CDR2 FQNEAQ (reference sequence). In DNA, the CDR3 is TGTGCCAGCAGCGAACCCACTCGTTCCTACGAGCAGTACTTC. Residues: CASSEPTRSYEQYF.

This clonotype was seen a handful of times. The V and J genes are TRBV28 and TRBJ1-2; D remains ambiguous. V was trimmed by 6 bases and J by 3 bases, leaving 17 bases between them. From germline, CDR1 is MDHEN and CDR2 SYDVKM. This CDR3 region has 15 residues. The CDR3 loop is CASSLRAMPYYGYTF. The CDR3, as DNA: TGTGCCAGCAGCCTGAGGGCGATGCCCTACTATGGCTACACCTTC.

The chain combines TRBV5-1 with TRBJ2-1; a possible D gene is TRBD2 (5 bases). Germline V gives CDR1 SGHRS, CDR2 YFSETQ. V lost 4 bases, J lost 8 bases, and 10 bases lay in between. There are 12 residues in the CDR3. This CDR3 is CASSSGVDEQFF. CDR3 nucleotide sequence: TGCGCCAGCAGCAGCGGCGTGGATGAGCAGTTCTTC.

The count of this clonotype is one. The chain is built from TRBV7-9 and TRBJ2-1; weak D call: TRBD1 (6 bases). The germline V gene has CDR1 SEHNR and CDR2 FQNEAQ (reference sequence). The CDR3 is made up of 12 amino acids. The V end was cut by 5 bases, the J end by 8 bases, with 10 bases between. In DNA form, the CDR3 reads TGTGCCAGCAGCCGACAGGTATATGAGCAGTTCTTC. Translating gives CASSRQVYEQFF. Combining the CDR3 with reference TRBV7-9 and TRBJ2-1 gives the whole variable domain DTGVSQNPRHKITKRGQNVTFRCDPISEHNRLYWYRQTLGQGPEFLTYFQNEAQLEKSRLLSDRFSAERPKGSFSTLEIQRTEQGDSAMYLCASSRQVYEQFFGPGTRLTVL.

This clonotype was counted ten times or more. The gene calls are TRBV25-1 and TRBJ2-5, with 13 nucleotides matching TRBD2. The CDR3 is made up of 16 amino acids. V dropped 3 bases and J dropped 5; count of bases not matched to a gene: 6. Germline-derived CDR1 and CDR2 are MGHDK and SYGVNS. CDR3 bases: TGTGCCAGCAGTGAGCCCGGGACTAGCGGGAAGGAGACCCAGTACTTC. It encodes CASSEPGTSGKETQYF.

This clonotype has more than one count but fewer than ten. This rearrangement joins TRBV12-3 or TRBV12-4 to TRBJ2-1; weak D call: TRBD2 (5 bases). V gave up 5 bases and J gave up 5 bases, with 13 bases separating them. There are 14 residues in the CDR3. The CDR3 reads CASSTSGLNNEQFF. The CDR3 DNA follows: TGTGCCAGCAGTACCAGCGGTTTGAACAATGAGCAGTTCTTC.

The CDR3 DNA follows: TGTGCCAGCAGTTACACTTACTCTGGGGCCAACGTCCTGACTTTC. Translation: CASSYTYSGANVLTF. The chain employs TRBV6-5 and TRBJ2-6; unclear D gene. Looked up from germline, CDR1 is MNHEY and CDR2 is SVGAGI. Trimming pared 2 bases from V and 0 bases from J, leaving 5 bases between. This CDR3 comprises 15 residues.

V is TRBV5-4 and J is TRBJ1-1, with a possible D match to TRBD1 (6 bases). V lost 6 bases, J lost 0 bases, and 21 bases lay in between. The CDR3 sequence is 17 residues long. CDR1 and CDR2 (germline): SGHNT, YYREEE (reference sequence). CDR3 coding DNA: TGTGCCAGCACTAGAATAAACAGGGCTCACATGAACACTGAAGCTTTCTTT. Protein: CASTRINRAHMNTEAFF. Full variable domain (rest looked up from reference TRBV5-4 and TRBJ1-1): ETGVTQSPTHLIKTRGQQVTLRCSSQSGHNTVSWYQQALGQGPQFIFQYYREEENGRGNFPPRFSGLQFPNYSSELNVNALELDDSALYLCASTRINRAHMNTEAFFGQGTRLTVV.

The chain is built from TRBV9 and TRBJ2-1, with 10 bases aligning to TRBD2. V shed 0 bases and J 0 bases; nucleotides not matched to a gene: 3. Per germline, CDR1 SGDLS and CDR2 YYNGEE. This CDR3 contains 17 residues. The CDR3 protein is CASSVASGGRSYNEQFF. CDR3 bases: TGTGCCAGCAGCGTAGCTAGCGGGGGCCGCTCCTACAATGAGCAGTTCTTC.

This clonotype was found a few times. V usage is TRBV20-1 and J usage is TRBJ2-7, with D maybe TRBD2 (5 bases). Per germline, CDR1 DFQATT and CDR2 SNEGSKA (reference sequence). The CDR3 runs 13 residues. The CDR3 is CSTRGPTNYEQYF. CDR3 nucleotides: TGCAGCACTCGCGGGCCTACCAACTACGAGCAGTACTTC.

This clonotype was seen a single time. This chain joins TRBV6-2 or TRBV6-3 and TRBJ1-1, with D unresolved. CDR3 length: 11 residues. V lost 2 bases, J lost 8 bases, and 6 bases lay in between. Germline V CDR1 and CDR2: MNHEY, SVGEGT. CDR3 protein: CASSYGREAFF. The CDR3 nucleotides are TGTGCCAGCAGTTACGGCAGGGAAGCTTTCTTT.

This clonotype was picked up a small number of times. The chain combines TRBV6-5 with TRBJ2-3, with D uncertain. Trimming pared 2 bases from V and 4 bases from J, leaving 7 bases between. Germline CDR1 and CDR2: MNHEY and SVGAGI. This CDR3 contains 13 residues. The chain's CDR3 is CASSYPASDTQYF. DNA of the CDR3: TGTGCCAGCAGTTACCCAGCCTCAGATACGCAGTATTTT.

The sample holds a few counts of this clonotype. This rearrangement joins TRBV5-1 to TRBJ1-1; D may be TRBD1 (5 bases). Germline V gene data show CDR1 as SGHRS and CDR2 as YFSETQ. Trimming cost V 0 bases and J 12 bases, with 18 bases left between them. The length of the CDR3 is 14 residues. CDR3 sequence reads: CASSLEGLSGPPFF. As DNA, the CDR3 is TGCGCCAGCAGCTTGGAGGGCCTCTCGGGACCCCCTTTCTTT.

V is TRBV4-1 and J is TRBJ2-7; 7 nucleotides align to TRBD2. V gave up 1 base and J gave up 7 bases; unmatched junction bases: 7. Germline CDR1 reads MGHRA; CDR2 reads YSYEKL. This CDR3 is 14 amino acids long. CDR3 protein: CASSQALGRGEQYF. For the CDR3, the DNA is TGCGCCAGCAGCCAAGCACTGGGGCGGGGGGAGCAGTACTTC.

This clonotype was seen only a few times. In nucleotides, the CDR3 is TGTGCCAGCAGTGATACAGGGGGACCCACAGATACGCAGTATTTT. Protein: CASSDTGGPTDTQYF. This chain links TRBV25-1 with TRBJ2-3; 8 bases line up with TRBD1. Germline V gene data show CDR1 as MGHDK and CDR2 as SYGVNS. The CDR3 covers 15 residues. Trimming removed 3 bases from V and 2 bases from J; junction bases left unmatched: 4. Looking up the rest from reference TRBV25-1 and TRBJ2-3 gives the full variable domain: EADIYQTPRYLVIGTGKKITLECSQTMGHDKMYWYQQDPGMELHLIHYSYGVNSTEKGDLSSESTVSRIRTEHFPLTLESARPSHTSQYLCASSDTGGPTDTQYFGPGTRLTVL.

This chain connects TRBV7-9 to TRBJ2-3; D may be TRBD1 (5 bases). The germline CDR1 and CDR2 sequences are SEHNR and FQNEAQ (reference sequence). Trimming pared 7 bases from V and 7 bases from J, leaving 15 bases between. The CDR3 covers 13 residues. The CDR3: CASTRKGPHTQYF. DNA of the CDR3: TGTGCCAGCACCAGAAAGGGGCCACATACGCAGTATTTT.